This passage covers 30 T cell receptor beta chains from one sample sequenced in a study of cytomegalovirus exposure and HLA in healthy donors. 13 Jbeta primers and 60 Vbeta primers were used for the PCR. The data were produced by immunoSEQ multiplex PCR, yet TCRdb's version contains in-frame clones alone and is incomplete. Here the sample spans some 150,000 clones, approximately 79% being singletons. The sequenced sample consisted of PBMCs. The receptors here all came from a man aged 18-30 years in good health and CMV-seropositive.

V is TRBV7-9 and J is TRBJ2-5; no firm D call. Trimming shortened V by 1 base and J by 5 bases, and 5 bases separated the two germline ends. The V gene's germline CDR1 is SEHNR and CDR2 FQNEAQ (reference sequence). The CDR3 is 12 amino acids. CDR3 in amino acids: CASSLVGETQYF. CDR3 DNA: TGTGCCAGCAGCTTAGTCGGGGAGACCCAGTACTTC.

The chain is built from TRBV19 and TRBJ2-7, with D maybe TRBD1 (5 bases). The CDR3 runs 13 residues. Germline V gene sequence: CDR1 LNHDA, CDR2 SQIVND (reference sequence). Trimming stripped 5 bases from V and 4 bases from J, with 12 bases between. The chain's CDR3 is CASSGAGKYEQYF. CDR3 DNA sequence: TGTGCCAGTAGTGGGGCAGGGAAGTACGAGCAGTACTTC.

The gene calls are TRBV15 and TRBJ2-7, with 10 bases identical to TRBD1. Losses at the gene ends were 2 bases for V and 3 bases for J; bases not matched to a gene: 4. Germline assignment: CDR1 LNHNV and CDR2 YYDKDF (reference sequence). The CDR3 sequence is 15 residues long. The CDR3, as DNA: TGTGCCACCAGCAGACCCGGGACAGGGGTCTACGAGCAGTACTTC. Translation: CATSRPGTGVYEQYF.

The CDR3 spells CASSFSGANVLTF. The CDR3 bases are TGTGCCAGCAGTTTCTCCGGGGCCAACGTCCTGACTTTC. The V gene is TRBV27, the J gene TRBJ2-6; no reliable D call. The length of the CDR3 is 13 residues. V shed 3 bases and J shed 4 bases, with 4 bases lying between them. From germline, CDR1 is MNHEY and CDR2 SMNVEV (reference sequence).

This clone was counted once. CDR3 bases: TGTGCCAGTAGTCCCGTCTTGAGTGGCACAGATACGCAGTATTTT. As protein: CASSPVLSGTDTQYF. The rearrangement uses TRBV19 and TRBJ2-3, with D uncertain. Looked up from germline, CDR1 is LNHDA and CDR2 is SQIVND (reference sequence). The CDR3 loop spans 15 amino acids. V dropped 5 bases and J dropped 1 base, with 13 bases sitting between them.

This clone appeared a few times. The rearrangement links TRBV5-1 to TRBJ1-1; D gene uncertain. CDR1 is SGHRS, CDR2 YFSETQ, per germline. Trimming shortened V by 2 bases and J by 8 bases, and 16 bases separated the two germline ends. CDR3 size: 14 residues. The CDR3 bases are TGCGCCAGCAGCTTAGAGAGAGGGTCATCCGAAGCTTTCTTT. Its translation: CASSLERGSSEAFF.

V and J are TRBV15 and TRBJ1-4; 7 bases agree with TRBD1. Trimming at V came to 3 bases and at J to 4 bases, leaving 5 bases not matched to a gene. The length of the CDR3 is 15 residues. From germline, CDR1 is LNHNV and CDR2 YYDKDF (reference sequence). This CDR3 reads CATSRRDRVNEKLFF. CDR3 DNA sequence: TGTGCCACCAGCAGGCGAGACAGGGTTAATGAAAAACTGTTTTTT.

This clone was seen a single time. The chain carries TRBV28 and TRBJ2-7; perhaps TRBD1 as D (5 bases). Between the trimmed V and J ends, which lost 7 bases and 3 bases, there was a span of 13 bases. Per germline, CDR1 MDHEN and CDR2 SYDVKM. The CDR3 covers 13 residues. CDR3 sequence (DNA): TGTGCCAGCACCATAGGGGTTCGCTACGAGCAGTACTTC. This codes for CASTIGVRYEQYF.

V gene TRBV4-2 combines with J gene TRBJ2-1; 9 bases match TRBD2. The germline gives CDR1 LGHNA, CDR2 YNFKEQ. The CDR3 is 14 amino acids. V gave up 0 bases and J gave up 7 bases; unmatched junction bases: 1. CDR3 sequence (DNA): TGTGCCAGCAGCCAAGAGAGCGGGAGGAATGAGCAGTTCTTC. Protein product: CASSQESGRNEQFF.

The J gene is TRBJ1-1, the V gene TRBV5-1; 9 bases agree with TRBD1. The CDR3 covers 16 residues. Per germline, CDR1 SGHRS and CDR2 YFSETQ. V lost 1 base, J lost 4 bases, and 8 bases stayed unmatched. In DNA, the CDR3 is TGCGCCAGCAGCTTGAGACCGGGACAGGGCACCACTGAAGCTTTCTTT. Protein product: CASSLRPGQGTTEAFF. The whole variable domain, remainder taken from reference TRBV5-1 and TRBJ1-1, is KAGVTQTPRYLIKTRGQQVTLSCSPISGHRSVSWYQQTPGQGLQFLFEYFSETQRNKGNFPGRFSGRQFSNSRSEMNVSTLELGDSALYLCASSLRPGQGTTEAFFGQGTRLTVV.

The CDR3 loop is CASSLWRVMNTEAFF. CDR3 DNA sequence: TGTGCCAGCAGTTTATGGAGAGTCATGAACACTGAAGCTTTCTTT. This chain connects TRBV28 to TRBJ1-1; no reliable D call. CDR3 size: 15 residues. CDR1 and CDR2 (germline): MDHEN, SYDVKM. Trimming stripped 0 bases from V and 0 bases from J, with 8 bases between. Together with reference TRBV28 and TRBJ1-1, the CDR3 gives the full variable domain: DVKVTQSSRYLVKRTGEKVFLECVQDMDHENMFWYRQDPGLGLRLIYFSYDVKMKEKGDIPEGYSVSREKKERFSLILESASTNQTSMYLCASSLWRVMNTEAFFGQGTRLTVV.

The genes are TRBV6-6 and TRBJ1-5; D may be TRBD1 (6 bases). Germline assignment: CDR1 MNHNY and CDR2 SVGAGI (reference sequence). The ends were cut back, 4 bases at V and 7 bases at J, with 17 bases in the middle. This CDR3 has 15 amino acids. CDR3 nucleotides: TGTGCCAGCAGTTCCCCTCAATACAGGGAGCAGCCCCAGCATTTT. Its protein is CASSSPQYREQPQHF.

The V gene is TRBV9, the J gene TRBJ1-1; 7 nucleotides align to TRBD1. This CDR3 comprises 16 residues. V was clipped by 0 bases and J by 7 bases; unmatched bases: 12. Germline-derived CDR1 and CDR2 are SGDLS and YYNGEE. The CDR3 loop is CASSVVGATPGGEAFF. The CDR3 DNA is TGTGCCAGCAGCGTAGTCGGGGCAACTCCAGGGGGTGAAGCTTTCTTT.

The chain recombines TRBV5-4 with TRBJ2-3, with 8 bases matching TRBD2. The ends lost 4 bases at V and 1 base at J; junction bases unmatched: 2. Germline V gene sequence: CDR1 SGHNT, CDR2 YYREEE (reference sequence). The CDR3 extends over 14 amino acids. CDR3 in DNA: TGTGCCAGCAGCGGGCGGGAGGGCACAGATACGCAGTATTTT. This codes for CASSGREGTDTQYF.

With respect to this clone: Germline is not matched at one junction end, which may reflect a read error. This chain links TRBV30 with TRBJ1-2; perhaps TRBD1 as D (5 bases). This CDR3 contains 9 residues. Germline loops: CDR1 GTSNPN, CDR2 SVGIG (reference sequence). CDR3 amino acids: CAWNEWGPF. In nucleotides, the CDR3 is TGTGCCTGGAATGAGTGGGGCCCCTTC.

This sequence joins TRBV19 and TRBJ2-1; D is uncertain. This CDR3 is built from 12 residues. The V end lost 1 base, the J end lost 12 bases, and 10 bases lay between the germline ends. Looked up from germline, CDR1 is LNHDA and CDR2 is SQIVND (reference sequence). The CDR3 nucleotides read TGTGCCAGTAGTATAGGTCTGAGTCGGCAGTTCTTC. Amino acid sequence: CASSIGLSRQFF.

V is TRBV28 and J is TRBJ1-1; D possibly corresponds to TRBD1 (5 bases). Germline assignment: CDR1 MDHEN and CDR2 SYDVKM. CDR3 length: 14 amino acids. Deletions cut 10 bases from V and 1 base from J, with 16 bases between. CDR3 protein: CATNSGFGNTEAFF. The CDR3 DNA follows: TGTGCCACAAATTCAGGGTTCGGGAACACTGAAGCTTTCTTT.

This clone was detected a few times. This chain links TRBV6-6 with TRBJ2-5; D perhaps matches TRBD2 (5 bases). The DNA end favors TRBJ2-7, so the J call may be wrong. This CDR3 region has 10 residues. In germline, CDR1 is MNHNY, CDR2 SVGAGI (reference sequence). The CDR3: CASGEYEQYF. Here the CDR3 DNA reads TGTGCCAGCGGGGAGTACGAGCAGTACTTC.

The rearrangement joins TRBV7-2 to TRBJ2-1; the match to TRBD2 covers 13 bases. V trimming: 4 bases; J trimming: 7 bases; junction bases outside the gene matches: 1. The CDR3 loop spans 14 amino acids. Germline-derived CDR1 and CDR2 are SGHTA and FQGNSA. The CDR3 region is CASSSLAGGNEQFF. CDR3 coding DNA: TGTGCCAGCAGCTCACTAGCGGGAGGGAATGAGCAGTTCTTC. Complete variable domain (other parts from reference TRBV7-2 and TRBJ2-1): GAGVSQSPSNKVTEKGKDVELRCDPISGHTALYWYRQSLGQGLEFLIYFQGNSAPDKSGLPSDRFSAERTGGSVSTLTIQRTQQEDSAVYLCASSSLAGGNEQFFGPGTRLTVL.

The rearrangement links TRBV27 to TRBJ2-3; possible D gene TRBD2, 7 bases. The CDR3 contains 16 residues. Per germline, CDR1 MNHEY and CDR2 SMNVEV (reference sequence). V lost 1 base and J lost 3, with 14 bases in between. CDR3 residues: CASSLWPGGGTDTQYF. The CDR3 DNA sequence: TGTGCCAGCAGTTTATGGCCGGGGGGCGGTACAGATACGCAGTATTTT.

The sample holds a few counts of this clone. This sequence joins TRBV7-8 and TRBJ2-7; weak D call: TRBD2 (6 bases). Germline values: CDR1 SGHVS, CDR2 FQNEAQ. The V gene lost 5 bases and the J gene lost 3 bases, with 20 bases spanning the gap. The CDR3 runs 16 residues. Here the CDR3 DNA reads TGTGCCAGCAGCCAGAAACCGGGACTGAGCATCTACGAGCAGTACTTC. It translates to CASSQKPGLSIYEQYF.

J is TRBJ2-7 and V is TRBV4-1; D is possibly TRBD2 (5 bases). The CDR3 runs to 16 residues. V lost 0 bases and J lost 0, with 12 bases in between. In germline, CDR1 is MGHRA, CDR2 YSYEKL. CDR3 coding DNA: TGCGCCAGCAGCCAAGAGGGCCCGAGGGCCTCCTACGAGCAGTACTTC. This codes for CASSQEGPRASYEQYF.

This sequence joins TRBV5-1 and TRBJ2-5; the D is unclear. Germline V CDR1 and CDR2: SGHRS, YFSETQ. Trimming took 6 bases from V and 2 from J, leaving 14 bases between them. CDR3 length equals 14 residues. The CDR3 loop is CASKYDSYQETQYF. CDR3 nucleotides: TGCGCCAGCAAGTACGACTCGTATCAAGAGACCCAGTACTTC. Supplemented by reference TRBV5-1 and TRBJ2-5, the full variable domain reads KAGVTQTPRYLIKTRGQQVTLSCSPISGHRSVSWYQQTPGQGLQFLFEYFSETQRNKGNFPGRFSGRQFSNSRSEMNVSTLELGDSALYLCASKYDSYQETQYFGPGTRLLVL.

The chain joins TRBV4-2 to TRBJ1-1; 8 nucleotides match TRBD1. V dropped 4 bases and J dropped 1; count of bases not matched to a gene: 8. Germline values: CDR1 LGHNA, CDR2 YNFKEQ. The CDR3 spans 16 residues. DNA for the CDR3: TGTGCCAGCAGCCTGCGACAGGGGTCTTGGAACACTGAAGCTTTCTTT. The encoded protein is CASSLRQGSWNTEAFF.

The V and J genes are TRBV5-1 and TRBJ2-2; possibly TRBD2 for D (5 bases). Germline V lookup: CDR1 SGHRS, CDR2 YFSETQ. V was trimmed by 4 bases and J by 5 bases, leaving 18 bases between them. This CDR3 contains 16 residues. The CDR3 loop is CASSPHGGPRTGELFF. The DNA for the CDR3 is TGCGCCAGCAGCCCGCACGGCGGGCCGAGGACCGGGGAGCTGTTTTTT.

The chain joins TRBV9 to TRBJ1-1, with 9 nucleotides matching TRBD1. The CDR3 runs 14 residues. Germline CDR1 SGDLS, CDR2 YYNGEE. V lost 0 bases and J lost 10; bases outside the gene matches: 7. Here the CDR3 reads CASSVGDRDRVAFF. CDR3 nucleotides: TGTGCCAGCAGCGTAGGGGACAGGGACCGAGTAGCTTTCTTT.

J is TRBJ2-3 and V is TRBV28; TRBD2 matches at 9 bases. Germline V gives CDR1 MDHEN, CDR2 SYDVKM. This CDR3 comprises 17 residues. V lost 8 bases and J lost 0; bases outside the gene matches: 12. CDR3 DNA sequence: TGTGCCAGCGGGGCACTGCTAGCGGGGACTAGCACAGATACGCAGTATTTT. Protein: CASGALLAGTSTDTQYF.

V is TRBV5-6 and J is TRBJ2-2; 9 nucleotides agree with TRBD1. The CDR3 loop spans 15 amino acids. Germline loops: CDR1 SGHDT, CDR2 YYEEEE. Trimming took 3 bases from V and 4 from J; bases not matched to a gene: 4. The CDR3 DNA sequence: TGTGCCAGCAGCTCGGGACAGGGAATCACCGGGGAGCTGTTTTTT. Its protein product is CASSSGQGITGELFF.

This clone was seen only a few times. V is TRBV28 and J is TRBJ2-2; the match to TRBD2 covers 7 bases. The CDR3 has 14 residues. With V trimmed by 6 bases and J by 0 bases, 1 base remained unmatched. Germline lookup yields CDR1 MDHEN and CDR2 SYDVKM. The CDR3 bases are TGTGCCAGCAGGGGGGGGGCGAACACCGGGGAGCTGTTTTTT. Translating gives CASRGGANTGELFF.

This chain joins TRBV2 and TRBJ1-1, with D unresolved. The V end lost 7 bases, the J end lost 5 bases, and 14 bases lay between the germline ends. This CDR3 contains 13 residues. Per germline, CDR1 SNHLY and CDR2 FYNNEI. CDR3 nucleotides: TGTGCCAGCACCGTGAGGCCTTCGACTGAAGCTTTCTTT. Its protein product is CASTVRPSTEAFF.